The clone carrying this T cell receptor (beta chain) has just a few counts. V lost 0 bases, J lost 8 bases, and 10 bases lay in between. The V gene's germline CDR1 is MNHEY and CDR2 SMNVEV (reference sequence). This CDR3 has 13 residues. This sample was taken from a study of T-cell reconstitution after alpha-beta-depleted transplantation in children. As it was prepared, the TCRbeta library received unique molecular identifiers. Via MiXCR, TCRdb re-called the PCR reads, giving one row per CDR3 protein. This table holds about 210,000 distinct CDR3 sequences, approximately 19% found once. The TCR comes from a male patient aged 2-10 years who had a stem cell transplant for acute lymphoblastic leukemia, so the T cells may come from the graft donor. This specimen was PBMCs, mostly from graft donor cells, taken 360 days after TCRalphabeta/CD19-depleted stem cell transplant. The rearrangement uses TRBV27 and TRBJ1-1; no clear D gene. CDR3 nucleotide sequence: TGTGCCAGCAGTTTATCGAGGCTTCAGGAAGCTTTCTTT. The encoded protein is CASSLSRLQEAFF.